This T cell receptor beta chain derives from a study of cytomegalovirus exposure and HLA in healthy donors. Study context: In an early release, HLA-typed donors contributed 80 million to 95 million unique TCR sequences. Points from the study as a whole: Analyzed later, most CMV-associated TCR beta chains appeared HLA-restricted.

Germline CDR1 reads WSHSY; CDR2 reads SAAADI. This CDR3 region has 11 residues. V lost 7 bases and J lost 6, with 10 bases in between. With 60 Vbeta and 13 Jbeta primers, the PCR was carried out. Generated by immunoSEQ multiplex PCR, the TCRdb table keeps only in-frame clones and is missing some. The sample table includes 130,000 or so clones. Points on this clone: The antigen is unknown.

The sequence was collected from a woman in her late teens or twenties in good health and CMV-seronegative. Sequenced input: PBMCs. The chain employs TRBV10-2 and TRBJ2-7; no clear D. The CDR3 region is CASTQTSEQYF. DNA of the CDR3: TGCGCCAGCACCCAGACAAGCGAGCAGTACTTC.